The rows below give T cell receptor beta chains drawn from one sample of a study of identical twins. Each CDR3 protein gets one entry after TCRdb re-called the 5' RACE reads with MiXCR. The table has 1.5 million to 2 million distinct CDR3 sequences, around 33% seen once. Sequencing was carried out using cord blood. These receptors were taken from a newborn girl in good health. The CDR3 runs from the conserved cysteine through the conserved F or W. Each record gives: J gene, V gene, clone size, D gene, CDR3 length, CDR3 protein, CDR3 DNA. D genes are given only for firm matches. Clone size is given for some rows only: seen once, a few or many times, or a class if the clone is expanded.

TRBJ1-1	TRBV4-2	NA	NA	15	CASSAAGEQNTEAFF	TGTGCCAGCAGCGCCGCAGGGGAGCAGAACACTGAAGCTTTCTTT
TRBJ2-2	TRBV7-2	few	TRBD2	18	CASSLYNRLAAYTGELFF	TGTGCCAGCAGCTTATATAATCGGCTAGCGGCTTACACCGGGGAGCTGTTTTTT
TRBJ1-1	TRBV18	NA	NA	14	CASSPRSVNTEAFF	TGTGCCAGCTCACCTAGGAGCGTGAACACTGAAGCTTTCTTT
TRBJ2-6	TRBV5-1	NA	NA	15	CASSLDYGGANVLTF	TGCGCCAGCAGCTTGGATTACGGAGGGGCCAACGTCCTGACTTTC
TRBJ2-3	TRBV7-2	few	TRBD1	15	CASRPQGQGTDTQYF	TGTGCCAGCAGACCCCAAGGACAGGGTACAGATACGCAGTATTTT
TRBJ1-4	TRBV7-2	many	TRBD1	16	CASSGNRGTPLEKLFF	TGTGCCAGCAGCGGAAACAGGGGGACGCCCCTAGAAAAACTGTTTTTT
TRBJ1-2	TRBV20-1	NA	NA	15	CSARDPGSRYYGYTF	TGCAGTGCTAGAGATCCCGGCAGCAGGTACTATGGCTACACCTTC
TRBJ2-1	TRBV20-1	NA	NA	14	CSARDPDGYNEQFF	TGCAGTGCTAGGGATCCGGACGGATACAATGAGCAGTTCTTC
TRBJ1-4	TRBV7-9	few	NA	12	CASSVGERKLFF	TGTGCCAGCAGCGTAGGCGAGAGGAAACTGTTTTTT
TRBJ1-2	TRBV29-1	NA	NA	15	CSVSPGQSPNYGYTF	TGCAGCGTAAGCCCCGGACAGTCCCCTAACTATGGCTACACCTTC
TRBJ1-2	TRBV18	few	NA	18	CASSLTLEYREANYGYTF	TGTGCCAGCTCCCTCACACTTGAATACAGGGAAGCTAACTATGGCTACACCTTC
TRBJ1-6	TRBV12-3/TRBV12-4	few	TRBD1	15	CASSLTGGSNSPLHF	TGTGCCAGCAGTCTCACAGGGGGATCAAATTCACCCCTCCACTTT
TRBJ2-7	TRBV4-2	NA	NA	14	CASGWGPSSYEQYF	TGTGCCAGCGGGTGGGGACCGAGCTCCTACGAGCAGTACTTC